The rows below give T cell receptor beta chains drawn from one sample of a study of blood T cell repertoires in COVID-19. The data were produced by immunoSEQ multiplex PCR, yet TCRdb's version contains in-frame clones alone and is incomplete. The sample holds about 260,000 clones, approximately 81% seen once. The material sequenced was peripheral blood. These receptors came from a man in his 60s with acute or convalescent COVID-19. Each CDR3 is given with its conserved first and last residue. The order of the fields is CDR3 DNA, CDR3 protein, V gene, D gene, clone size, J gene. The D gene is left open where the match is weak. Clone size appears in some rows only: once, few, many, or a class for an expanded clone.

CDR3nt: TGTGCCAGCAGCGGCTCAGGGAGCAATCAGCCCCAGCATTTT
CDR3aa: CASSGSGSNQPQHF
v_gene: TRBV13
d_gene: .
abundance: once
j_gene: TRBJ1-5

CDR3nt: TGTGCCAGCAGCCGCTCTGGCGGGAGGGCCCATGAGCAGTTCTTC
CDR3aa: CASSRSGGRAHEQFF
v_gene: TRBV6-5
d_gene: TRBD2
abundance: few
j_gene: TRBJ2-1

CDR3nt: TGTGCCAGCACCTCCCCGGGACAGGGATACTACGAGCAGTACTTC
CDR3aa: CASTSPGQGYYEQYF
v_gene: TRBV28
d_gene: TRBD1
abundance: .
j_gene: TRBJ2-7

CDR3nt: TGTGCCAGCAGCCTAAGCGTTTACCTGACAGGGACTAATTCACCCCTCCACTTT
CDR3aa: CASSLSVYLTGTNSPLHF
v_gene: TRBV7-2
d_gene: TRBD1
abundance: .
j_gene: TRBJ1-6

CDR3nt: TGTGCCAGCAGCGGCGCGTCGGAAGGCGCGGGGCCCTCCTACGAGCAGTACTTC
CDR3aa: CASSGASEGAGPSYEQYF
v_gene: TRBV7-3
d_gene: .
abundance: .
j_gene: TRBJ2-7

CDR3nt: TGTGCCAGCAGTTTGGGCAACACCGGGGAGCTGTTTTTT
CDR3aa: CASSLGNTGELFF
v_gene: TRBV28
d_gene: .
abundance: .
j_gene: TRBJ2-2

CDR3nt: TGCGCCAGCAGCCGGGACTATCACAATGAGCAGTTCTTC
CDR3aa: CASSRDYHNEQFF
v_gene: TRBV5-1
d_gene: TRBD2
abundance: once
j_gene: TRBJ2-1

CDR3nt: TGCGCCAGCAGCCTGTCAGGCTACGAGCAGTACTTC
CDR3aa: CASSLSGYEQYF
v_gene: TRBV5-1
d_gene: .
abundance: .
j_gene: TRBJ2-7

CDR3nt: TGTGCCAGCATCTACGGGGGGACTCCCACAGATACGCAGTATTTT
CDR3aa: CASIYGGTPTDTQYF
v_gene: TRBV6-6
d_gene: TRBD2
abundance: .
j_gene: TRBJ2-3

CDR3nt: TGTGCCAGCAGTAGCCTTAGCGTTCTCACAGATACGCAGTATTTT
CDR3aa: CASSSLSVLTDTQYF
v_gene: TRBV6-5
d_gene: .
abundance: .
j_gene: TRBJ2-3

CDR3nt: TGTGCCAGCAGCAAAGCTGGGGAGGTCTTTCCCTACTATGGCTACACCTTC
CDR3aa: CASSKAGEVFPYYGYTF
v_gene: TRBV21-1
d_gene: .
abundance: .
j_gene: TRBJ1-2

CDR3nt: TGTGCCATACCCTTGGTCCCCGCGGCGGAGTACTTC
CDR3aa: CAIPLVPAAEYF
v_gene: TRBV21-1
d_gene: .
abundance: .
j_gene: TRBJ2-7

CDR3nt: TGCAGCGCCAAAATGGACAGGCTCACAGATACGCAGTATTTT
CDR3aa: CSAKMDRLTDTQYF
v_gene: TRBV29-1
d_gene: TRBD1
abundance: .
j_gene: TRBJ2-3

CDR3nt: TGTGCCAGCAGTTCACAGGGGGCAATGTCTGAAGCTTTCTTT
CDR3aa: CASSSQGAMSEAFF
v_gene: TRBV6-5
d_gene: TRBD1
abundance: .
j_gene: TRBJ1-1

CDR3nt: TGTGCCAGCAGCTCTGTGGGACAGTCCTACGAGCAGTACTTC
CDR3aa: CASSSVGQSYEQYF
v_gene: TRBV7-9
d_gene: TRBD1
abundance: once
j_gene: TRBJ2-7

CDR3nt: TGCGCCAGCAGCAGCACAGGACTAGCGGGTCCAATCTGGGAGCAGTACTTC
CDR3aa: CASSSTGLAGPIWEQYF
v_gene: TRBV5-1
d_gene: TRBD2
abundance: .
j_gene: TRBJ2-7

CDR3nt: TGTGCCAGCAGCACTAACAGGGGCTCCTACAATGAGCAGTTCTTC
CDR3aa: CASSTNRGSYNEQFF
v_gene: TRBV11-1
d_gene: TRBD1
abundance: .
j_gene: TRBJ2-1

CDR3nt: TGTGCCAGCAGGCCACAGGGGGCAATTGAAAAACTGTTTTTT
CDR3aa: CASRPQGAIEKLFF
v_gene: TRBV28
d_gene: TRBD1
abundance: .
j_gene: TRBJ1-4

CDR3nt: TGTGCCAGCAGTGAATTTGGGACAGGAGCCTTCACAGATACGCAGTATTTT
CDR3aa: CASSEFGTGAFTDTQYF
v_gene: TRBV25-1
d_gene: TRBD1
abundance: .
j_gene: TRBJ2-3

CDR3nt: TGTGCCAGCAGCTTTCTTGTGGGGGAGGGCCGAAAGTACGAGCAGTACTTC
CDR3aa: CASSFLVGEGRKYEQYF
v_gene: TRBV5-4
d_gene: TRBD2
abundance: .
j_gene: TRBJ2-7

CDR3nt: TGTGCCATCAGTGCCCTAGGACTTGCCATCACAGATACGCAGTATTTT
CDR3aa: CAISALGLAITDTQYF
v_gene: TRBV10-3
d_gene: .
abundance: .
j_gene: TRBJ2-3

CDR3nt: TGTGCCAGTTGTATAGCGGGAGGGACCTACAATGAGCAGTTCTTC
CDR3aa: CASCIAGGTYNEQFF
v_gene: TRBV19
d_gene: TRBD2
abundance: .
j_gene: TRBJ2-1

CDR3nt: TGTGCCAGCAATTCGGGACAGGGGGCGGATACGCAGTATTTT
CDR3aa: CASNSGQGADTQYF
v_gene: TRBV27
d_gene: TRBD1
abundance: .
j_gene: TRBJ2-3

CDR3nt: TGTGCCAGCAGTTCACTGGGGCCTTACAATGAGCAGTTCTTC
CDR3aa: CASSSLGPYNEQFF
v_gene: TRBV28
d_gene: .
abundance: .
j_gene: TRBJ2-1

CDR3nt: TGTGCCAGCAGCTTAGTGTTGTCACTAGCGGAGACCCAGTACTTC
CDR3aa: CASSLVLSLAETQYF
v_gene: TRBV7-9
d_gene: TRBD2
abundance: .
j_gene: TRBJ2-5

CDR3nt: TGCAGCGTCGCCCCGGGACTCCTTAACACTGAAGCTTTCTTT
CDR3aa: CSVAPGLLNTEAFF
v_gene: TRBV29-1
d_gene: .
abundance: .
j_gene: TRBJ1-1

CDR3nt: TGTGCCAGTTCCCGGGACAACGTGGGTACGCAGTATTTT
CDR3aa: CASSRDNVGTQYF
v_gene: TRBV28
d_gene: .
abundance: .
j_gene: TRBJ2-3

CDR3nt: TGTGCCAGCAGCCGGCTAGCGGGAAAGGCGGGGACCCAGTACTTC
CDR3aa: CASSRLAGKAGTQYF
v_gene: TRBV2
d_gene: TRBD2
abundance: .
j_gene: TRBJ2-5

CDR3nt: TGTGCCAGCAGACTTCATAAGGGACAGTTCGTGTCGACGAACACCGGGGAGCTGTTTTTT
CDR3aa: CASRLHKGQFVSTNTGELFF
v_gene: TRBV6-4
d_gene: TRBD1
abundance: once
j_gene: TRBJ2-2

CDR3nt: TGTGCCAGCAGCTTAGCGCAGGGCACTGAAGCTTTCTTT
CDR3aa: CASSLAQGTEAFF
v_gene: TRBV7-8
d_gene: .
abundance: .
j_gene: TRBJ1-1

CDR3nt: TGTGCCAGCAGCCCCCGGGCTAGCGGGTGGAGAGAGACCCAGTACTTC
CDR3aa: CASSPRASGWRETQYF
v_gene: TRBV7-9
d_gene: TRBD2
abundance: .
j_gene: TRBJ2-5

CDR3nt: TGCGCCAGCAGCTTGGCCCGGACTACCCAACAAGAGACCCAGTACTTC
CDR3aa: CASSLARTTQQETQYF
v_gene: TRBV5-1
d_gene: .
abundance: once
j_gene: TRBJ2-5

CDR3nt: TGTGCCAGCAGTCCCCGACAGCGGGAGACGGACACCGGGGAGCTGTTTTTT
CDR3aa: CASSPRQRETDTGELFF
v_gene: TRBV28
d_gene: TRBD2
abundance: .
j_gene: TRBJ2-2

CDR3nt: TGTGCCATCAGTAAGGGAGATTACGAGCAGTACTTC
CDR3aa: CAISKGDYEQYF
v_gene: TRBV10-3
d_gene: .
abundance: once
j_gene: TRBJ2-7

CDR3nt: TGTGCCAGCAGCGCAGCCAGGGCGGGGGAGACCCAGTACTTC
CDR3aa: CASSAARAGETQYF
v_gene: TRBV3-1/TRBV3-2
d_gene: .
abundance: .
j_gene: TRBJ2-5

CDR3nt: TGTGCCAGCAGCCCGGACAGAACCGGGGAGCTGTTTTTT
CDR3aa: CASSPDRTGELFF
v_gene: TRBV7-3
d_gene: .
abundance: .
j_gene: TRBJ2-2

CDR3nt: TGTGCCATCAGTGACCCCGGCCCAGGGACAGATACGCAGTATTTT
CDR3aa: CAISDPGPGTDTQYF
v_gene: TRBV10-3
d_gene: .
abundance: .
j_gene: TRBJ2-3

CDR3nt: TGTGCCAGCAGTGAGGCTGGGCAGGCGGGCTACACCTTC
CDR3aa: CASSEAGQAGYTF
v_gene: TRBV6-1
d_gene: .
abundance: .
j_gene: TRBJ1-2

CDR3nt: TGTGCCAGCAGTGGGGGGCCTGTTAATTCACCCCTCCACTTT
CDR3aa: CASSGGPVNSPLHF
v_gene: TRBV25-1
d_gene: .
abundance: .
j_gene: TRBJ1-6

CDR3nt: TGTGCCAGCAGTGACTCCAAGCGGGATAACTCCTACAATGAGCAGTTCTTC
CDR3aa: CASSDSKRDNSYNEQFF
v_gene: TRBV6-4
d_gene: TRBD2
abundance: .
j_gene: TRBJ2-1

CDR3nt: TGTGCCAGCACCCTTACAGGGGACTATGGCTACACCTTC
CDR3aa: CASTLTGDYGYTF
v_gene: TRBV2
d_gene: TRBD1
abundance: .
j_gene: TRBJ1-2

CDR3nt: TGTGCCAGCAGCGTAGCTAGCGGGAGAAGCAATGAGCAGTTCTTC
CDR3aa: CASSVASGRSNEQFF
v_gene: TRBV9
d_gene: TRBD2
abundance: .
j_gene: TRBJ2-1

CDR3nt: TGTGCCAGCAGTGGTACAGGGTATCGGGCCTACGAGCAGTACTTC
CDR3aa: CASSGTGYRAYEQYF
v_gene: TRBV2
d_gene: .
abundance: once
j_gene: TRBJ2-7

CDR3nt: TGTGCCAGCAGCTTAGCCGGGGGGCGAAGTAACTATGGCTACACCTTC
CDR3aa: CASSLAGGRSNYGYTF
v_gene: TRBV7-9
d_gene: .
abundance: .
j_gene: TRBJ1-2

CDR3nt: TGTGCCAGCAGTTATCTGTACCAAGAGACCCAGTACTTC
CDR3aa: CASSYLYQETQYF
v_gene: TRBV27
d_gene: .
abundance: .
j_gene: TRBJ2-5

CDR3nt: TGTGCCAGCAGCCAAGAACAGGGGCCCGCTTACGAGCAGTACTTC
CDR3aa: CASSQEQGPAYEQYF
v_gene: TRBV3-1/TRBV3-2
d_gene: TRBD1
abundance: .
j_gene: TRBJ2-7

CDR3nt: TGTGCCAGCAGCTTGGGTGGGACTAGCGGCCTCTACGAGCAGTACTTC
CDR3aa: CASSLGGTSGLYEQYF
v_gene: TRBV5-4
d_gene: TRBD2
abundance: once
j_gene: TRBJ2-7